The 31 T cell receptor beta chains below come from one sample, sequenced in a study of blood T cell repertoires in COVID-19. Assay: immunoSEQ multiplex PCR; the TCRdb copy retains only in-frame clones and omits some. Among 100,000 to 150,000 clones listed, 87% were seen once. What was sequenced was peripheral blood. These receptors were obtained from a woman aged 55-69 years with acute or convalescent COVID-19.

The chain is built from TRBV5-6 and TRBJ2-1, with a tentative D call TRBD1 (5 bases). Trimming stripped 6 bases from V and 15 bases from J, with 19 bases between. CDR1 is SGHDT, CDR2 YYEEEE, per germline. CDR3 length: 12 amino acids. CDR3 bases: TGTGCCAGCACCCCCAGGTGGGGCCGAGCGTTCTTC. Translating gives CASTPRWGRAFF.

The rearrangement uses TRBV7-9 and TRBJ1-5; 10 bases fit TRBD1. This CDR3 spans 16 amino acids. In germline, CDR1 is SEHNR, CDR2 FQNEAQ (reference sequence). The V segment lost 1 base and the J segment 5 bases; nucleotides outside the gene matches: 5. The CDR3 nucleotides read TGTGCCAGCAGCTTAGGGTCCGGGACAGGGGATCAGCCCCAGCATTTT. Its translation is CASSLGSGTGDQPQHF.

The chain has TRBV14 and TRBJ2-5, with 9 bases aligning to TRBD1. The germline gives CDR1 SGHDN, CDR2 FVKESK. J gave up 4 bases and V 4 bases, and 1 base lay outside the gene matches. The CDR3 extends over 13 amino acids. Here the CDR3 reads CASSPDRGETQYF. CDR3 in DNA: TGTGCCAGCAGCCCGGACAGGGGAGAGACCCAGTACTTC.

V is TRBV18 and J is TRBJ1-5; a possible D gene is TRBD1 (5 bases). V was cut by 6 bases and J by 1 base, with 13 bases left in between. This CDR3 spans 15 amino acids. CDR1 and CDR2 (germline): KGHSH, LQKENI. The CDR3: CASSSTDSSNQPQHF. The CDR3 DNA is TGTGCCAGCTCGTCGACAGACTCGAGCAATCAGCCCCAGCATTTT. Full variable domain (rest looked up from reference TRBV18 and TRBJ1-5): NAGVMQNPRHLVRRRGQEARLRCSPMKGHSHVYWYRQLPEEGLKFMVYLQKENIIDESGMPKERFSAEFPKEGPSILRIQQVVRGDSAAYFCASSSTDSSNQPQHFGDGTRLSIL.

CDR3 sequence (DNA): TGTGCCCTGCGGGCAGGGGCGTTTGGCTACACCTTC. Amino acids: CALRAGAFGYTF. J is TRBJ1-2 and V is TRBV6-5; D perhaps matches TRBD1 (6 bases). This CDR3 has 12 residues. The V and J ends lost 11 bases and 7 bases respectively, with 17 bases between them. Germline-derived CDR1 and CDR2 are MNHEY and SVGAGI.

CDR3 DNA sequence: TGCAGTGCTGGGGAGAACGATGAGCAGTTCTTC. Protein: CSAGENDEQFF. The chain links TRBV20-1 to TRBJ2-1; tentative D call: TRBD2 (5 bases). Germline V gene data show CDR1 as DFQATT and CDR2 as SNEGSKA (reference sequence). The CDR3 length is 11 residues. V shed 5 bases and J shed 8 bases, with 10 bases lying between them.

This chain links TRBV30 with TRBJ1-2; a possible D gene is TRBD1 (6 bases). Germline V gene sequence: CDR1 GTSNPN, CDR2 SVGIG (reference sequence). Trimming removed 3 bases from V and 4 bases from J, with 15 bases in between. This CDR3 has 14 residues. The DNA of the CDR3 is TGTGCCTGGAGCCCTGATGGGGGCAGCTATGGCTACACCTTC. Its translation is CAWSPDGGSYGYTF.

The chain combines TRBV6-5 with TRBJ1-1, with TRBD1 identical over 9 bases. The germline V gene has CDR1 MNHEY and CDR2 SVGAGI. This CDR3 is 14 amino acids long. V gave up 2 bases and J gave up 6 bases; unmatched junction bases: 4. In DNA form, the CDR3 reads TGTGCCAGCAGTTACACGGGACAGGGCTCTGAAGCTTTCTTT. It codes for CASSYTGQGSEAFF.

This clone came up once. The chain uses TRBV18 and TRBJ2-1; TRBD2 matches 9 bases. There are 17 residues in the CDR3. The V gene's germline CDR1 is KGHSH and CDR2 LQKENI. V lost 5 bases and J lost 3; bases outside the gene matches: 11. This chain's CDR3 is CASSALAGEVGYNEQFF. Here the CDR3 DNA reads TGTGCCAGCTCAGCTTTAGCGGGAGAGGTCGGCTACAATGAGCAGTTCTTC.

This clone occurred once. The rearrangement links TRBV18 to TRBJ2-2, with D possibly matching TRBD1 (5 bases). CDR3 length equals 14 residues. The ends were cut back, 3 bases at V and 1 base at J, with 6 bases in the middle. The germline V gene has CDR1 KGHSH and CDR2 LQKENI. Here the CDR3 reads CASSPGQNTGELFF. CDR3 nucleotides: TGTGCCAGCTCACCCGGACAGAACACCGGGGAGCTGTTTTTT.

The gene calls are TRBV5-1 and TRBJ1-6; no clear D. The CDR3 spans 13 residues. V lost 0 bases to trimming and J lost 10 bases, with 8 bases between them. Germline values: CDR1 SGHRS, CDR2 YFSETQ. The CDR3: CASSLAGGSPLHF. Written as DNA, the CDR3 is TGCGCCAGCAGCTTGGCCGGAGGATCACCCCTCCACTTT.

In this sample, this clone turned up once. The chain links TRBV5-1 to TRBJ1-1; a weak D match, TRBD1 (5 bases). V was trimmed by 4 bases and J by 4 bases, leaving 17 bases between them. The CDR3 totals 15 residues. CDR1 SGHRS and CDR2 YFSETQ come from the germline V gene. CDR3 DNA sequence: TGCGCCAGCAGCCGGGACCAGGGACTTTCCACTGAAGCTTTCTTT. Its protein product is CASSRDQGLSTEAFF.

In DNA, the CDR3 is TGTGCCAGCAGTCACCTGAGGAACACTGAAGCTTTCTTT. It codes for CASSHLRNTEAFF. This rearrangement joins TRBV3-1 (or the pseudogene TRBV3-2) to TRBJ1-1; D remains ambiguous. Between the trimmed V and J ends, which lost 6 bases and 1 base, there was a span of 9 bases. Germline-derived CDR1 and CDR2 are LGHDT and YNNKEL (reference sequence). The CDR3 has 13 residues.

The CDR3 loop reads CASSQGQINSPLHF. The CDR3 region has the DNA TGTGCCAGCAGCCAAGGACAGATTAATTCACCCCTCCACTTT. This chain connects TRBV3-1 (or the pseudogene TRBV3-2) to TRBJ1-6; TRBD1 is a possible D gene (5 bases). The V end lost 1 base, the J end lost 6 bases, and 7 bases lay between the germline ends. The CDR3 length is 14 residues. In germline, CDR1 is LGHDT, CDR2 YNNKEL (reference sequence).

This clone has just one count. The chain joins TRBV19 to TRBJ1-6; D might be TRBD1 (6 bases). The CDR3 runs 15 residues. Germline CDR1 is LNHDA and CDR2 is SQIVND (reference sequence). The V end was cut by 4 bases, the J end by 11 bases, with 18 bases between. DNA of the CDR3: TGTGCCAGTAGTACGGATGTGGGGGCCGAGGCACCCCTCCACTTT. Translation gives CASSTDVGAEAPLHF.

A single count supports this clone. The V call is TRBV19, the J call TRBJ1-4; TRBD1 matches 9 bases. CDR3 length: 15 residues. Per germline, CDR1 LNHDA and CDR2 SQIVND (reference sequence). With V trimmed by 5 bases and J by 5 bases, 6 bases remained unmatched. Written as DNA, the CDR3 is TGTGCCAGTAGTGACACCGGGACAGGGAATGAAAAACTGTTTTTT. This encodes CASSDTGTGNEKLFF.

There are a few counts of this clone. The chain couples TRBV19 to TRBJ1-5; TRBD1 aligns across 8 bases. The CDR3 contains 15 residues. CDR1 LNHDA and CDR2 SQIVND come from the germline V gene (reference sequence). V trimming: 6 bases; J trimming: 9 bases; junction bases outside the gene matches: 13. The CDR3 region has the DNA TGTGCCAGTAGCCTCCTACAGGGGGGTCGGGGGCCCCAGCATTTT. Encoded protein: CASSLLQGGRGPQHF.

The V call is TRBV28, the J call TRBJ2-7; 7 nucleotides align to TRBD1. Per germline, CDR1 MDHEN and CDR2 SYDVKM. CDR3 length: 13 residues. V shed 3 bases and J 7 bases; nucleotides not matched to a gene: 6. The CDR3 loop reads CASSFPGQAEQYF. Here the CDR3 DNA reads TGTGCCAGCAGTTTCCCCGGACAGGCGGAGCAGTACTTC.

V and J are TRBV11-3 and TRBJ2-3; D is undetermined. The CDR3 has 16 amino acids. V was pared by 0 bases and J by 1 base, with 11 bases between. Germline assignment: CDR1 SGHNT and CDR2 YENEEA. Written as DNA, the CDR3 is TGTGCCAGCAGCTTAGATTTGCGTGAAGGCACAGATACGCAGTATTTT. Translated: CASSLDLREGTDTQYF.

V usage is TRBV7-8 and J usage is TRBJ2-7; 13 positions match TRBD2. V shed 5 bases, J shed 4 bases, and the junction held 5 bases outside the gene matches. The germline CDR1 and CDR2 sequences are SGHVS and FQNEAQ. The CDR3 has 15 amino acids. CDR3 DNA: TGTGCCAGCAGCCCGCAACTAGCGGGAGGGTACGAGCAGTACTTC. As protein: CASSPQLAGGYEQYF.

CDR3 residues: CASSQGASGNTDTQYF. The CDR3 DNA reads TGTGCCAGCAGCCAAGGGGCTAGCGGCAACACAGATACGCAGTATTTT. This chain joins TRBV3-1 (or the pseudogene TRBV3-2) and TRBJ2-3; 7 bases align to TRBD2. The CDR3 consists of 16 residues. Losses at the gene ends were 1 base for V and 2 bases for J; bases not matched to a gene: 6. Germline loops: CDR1 LGHDT, CDR2 YNNKEL (reference sequence).

The CDR3 coding sequence is TGTGCCAGCGTCGAGGGACGGACTAAGATTTACAATGAGCAGTTCTTC. Translated: CASVEGRTKIYNEQFF. The V gene is TRBV11-3, the J gene TRBJ2-1; weak D call: TRBD2 (6 bases). The ends were cut back, 8 bases at V and 4 bases at J, with 21 bases in the middle. CDR1 and CDR2 from the germline V gene are SGHNT and YENEEA. There are 16 residues in the CDR3.

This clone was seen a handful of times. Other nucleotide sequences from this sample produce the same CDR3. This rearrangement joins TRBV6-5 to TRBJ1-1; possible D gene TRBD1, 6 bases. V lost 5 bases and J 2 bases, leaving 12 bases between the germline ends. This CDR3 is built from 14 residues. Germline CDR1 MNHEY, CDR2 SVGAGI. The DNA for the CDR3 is TGTGCCAGCAGTCGACAGGCCGGTAACACTGAAGCTTTCTTT. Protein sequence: CASSRQAGNTEAFF.

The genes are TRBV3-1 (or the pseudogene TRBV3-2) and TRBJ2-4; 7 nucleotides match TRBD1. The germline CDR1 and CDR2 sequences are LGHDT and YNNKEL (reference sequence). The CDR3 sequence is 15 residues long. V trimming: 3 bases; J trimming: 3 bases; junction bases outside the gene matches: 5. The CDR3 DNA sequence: TGTGCCAGCAGCCACGTTGGACAGGTCAAAAACATTCAGTACTTC. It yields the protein CASSHVGQVKNIQYF.

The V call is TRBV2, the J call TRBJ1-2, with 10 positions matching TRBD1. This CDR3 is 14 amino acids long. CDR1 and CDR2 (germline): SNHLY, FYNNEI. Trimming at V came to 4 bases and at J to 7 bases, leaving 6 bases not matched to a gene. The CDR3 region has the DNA TGTGCCAGCAGTGGGGACAGGGGAGAGCTTGGCTACACCTTC. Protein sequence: CASSGDRGELGYTF.

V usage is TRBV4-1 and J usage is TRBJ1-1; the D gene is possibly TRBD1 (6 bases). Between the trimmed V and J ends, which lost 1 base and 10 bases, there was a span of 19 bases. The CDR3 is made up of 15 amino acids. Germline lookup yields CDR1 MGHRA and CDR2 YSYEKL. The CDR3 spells CASSQVGGTRGGAFF. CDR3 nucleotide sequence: TGCGCCAGCAGCCAAGTTGGCGGAACAAGAGGGGGAGCTTTCTTT.

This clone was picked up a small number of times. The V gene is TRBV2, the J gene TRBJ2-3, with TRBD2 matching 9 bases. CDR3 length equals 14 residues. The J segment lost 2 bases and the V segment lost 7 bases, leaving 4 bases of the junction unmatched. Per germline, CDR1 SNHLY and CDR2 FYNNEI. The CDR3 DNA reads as TGTGCCAGCACTAGGACTAGCGCCACAGATACGCAGTATTTT. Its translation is CASTRTSATDTQYF. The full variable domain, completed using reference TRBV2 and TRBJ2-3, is EPEVTQTPSHQVTQMGQEVILRCVPISNHLYFYWYRQILGQKVEFLVSFYNNEISEKSEIFDDQFSVERPDGSNFTLKIRSTKLEDSAMYFCASTRTSATDTQYFGPGTRLTVL.

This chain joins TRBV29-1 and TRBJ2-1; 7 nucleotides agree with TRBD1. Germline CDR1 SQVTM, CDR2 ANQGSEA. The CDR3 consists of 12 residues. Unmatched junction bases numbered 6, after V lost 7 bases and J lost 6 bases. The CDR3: CSALRGFNEQFF. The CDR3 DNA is TGCAGCGCACTCAGGGGGTTCAATGAGCAGTTCTTC.

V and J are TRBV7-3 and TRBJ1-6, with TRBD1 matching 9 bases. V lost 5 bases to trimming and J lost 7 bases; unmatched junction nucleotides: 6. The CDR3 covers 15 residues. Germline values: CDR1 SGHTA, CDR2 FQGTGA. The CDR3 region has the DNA TGTGCCAGCAGCCGGGCCGGGACAGGGAATTCACCCCTCCACTTT. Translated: CASSRAGTGNSPLHF.

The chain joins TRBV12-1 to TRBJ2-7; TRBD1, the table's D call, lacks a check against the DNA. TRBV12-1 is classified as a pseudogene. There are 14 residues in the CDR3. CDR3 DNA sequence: TGTGCCAGCACCCCACAGGGAAAATATCACGAGCAGTACTTC. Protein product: CASTPQGKYHEQYF.

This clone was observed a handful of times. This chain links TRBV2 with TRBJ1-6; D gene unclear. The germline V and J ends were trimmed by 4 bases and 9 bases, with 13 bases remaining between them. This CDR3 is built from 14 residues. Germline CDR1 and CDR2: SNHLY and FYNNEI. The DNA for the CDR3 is TGTGCCAGCAGTGTTCTAGTCTTCGGTTCACCCCTCCACTTT. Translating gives CASSVLVFGSPLHF.